This record covers a single T cell receptor (beta chain). What antigen it recognizes has not been identified. Nothing much larger sits one base from this clone, and base qualities are not available. This sample was taken from a study of blood T cells in healthy people across ages (dated by TCRdb to 2015 to 2017). Study-wide context: In model experiments, template switching captured about one uniquely barcoded TCR beta cDNA molecule for every two T cells. Donors of different ages were randomly distributed across sequencing lanes to avoid experimental bias. Donors were grouped into four age groups: young (average approximately 15 years), middle-aged (around 39), aged (around 60) and long-lived (82). Using deep sequencing normalized with unique cDNA molecular identifiers, the study measured how TCR beta repertoire diversity changes with age. Using the same blood draw, the study looked at two additional independent replicas of 1 million unique cDNA reads for two donors, one aged 18 to 30 and the other aged 80 or older. General findings and caveats noted by the study authors: The long-lived group showed more naive CD4+ T cells, fewer expanded clones and increased TCR diversity than the aged group, suggesting age selection. There was a strong correlation between observed TCR beta diversity and the percentage of naive T cells measured by flow cytometry. Estimates of total diversity from one million sequenced T cells were regarded as lower bounds and underestimates. Donor CMV infection status was unknown, potentially confounding age-related changes in expanded clonotypes. As age increased, observed TCR beta diversity per million T cells dropped in a roughly linear way, and a significant reduction was already evident by age roughly 40. Bulk unsorted PBMC profiling prevented conclusive comparison of naive and antigen-experienced compartments.

CDR1 DFQATT and CDR2 SNEGSKA are derived from the germline V gene (reference sequence). Spanning cysteine to phenylalanine, the CDR3 consists of 15 amino acids. Just CDR3 DNA is preserved here, 45 bases in frame from base 1. After removal of 6 bases from V and 7 bases from J, the junction retains 10 bases not matched to a gene. Systemically healthy Caucasian individuals from Russia, 35 to 50 in total and aged roughly 6 to 100 years, were included as donors. Around 10 milliliters of peripheral blood were collected from each donor into EDTA-treated Vacutainer tubes. Ficoll-Paque density-gradient centrifugation was used to isolate PBMCs, with at least 7 million obtained per sample. Total RNA, at least 6 micrograms per sample, was extracted from PBMCs with Trizol reagent. For every donor, an aliquot of PBMCs went through flow cytometry to measure the percentages of naive CD45RAhigh/CD27high T cells. Library method: 5' RACE. TCRdb names Illumina HiSeq 2500 as the instrument used. A second about 7 to 11 cycle PCR used a sample-barcoded 5' primer and a J-beta primer mix. A unique molecular identifier was introduced onto each TCR beta cDNA molecule by a template-switch 5' adaptor carrying 12 random nucleotides. Each sample yielded at least 2.5 million CDR3-containing paired-end reads. All of the RNA was converted into first-strand cDNA using the Mint cDNA synthesis kit, with a TRBC-specific oligonucleotide serving as the primer. Following uracil-DNA glycosylase treatment, a first 18-cycle PCR with universal primers M1SS and BC2_uni_R was performed on all cDNA. The authors processed their data as follows. Normalization of each sample was performed by random selection of 1 million high-quality reads, each carrying a distinct molecular identifier. Reads sharing molecular identifiers were discarded rather than binned into consensus sequences. MiTCR, run with a Q25 quality threshold and the strictest error-elimination algorithm, handled CDR3 identification, clonotype clustering and error correction. A nonparametric unseen species model with Euler transformation was used to estimate a lower bound on total TCR beta diversity. In-frame beta chains were kept once TCRdb had trimmed the public reads at Q25 with fastp and called clones with MiXCR. Each CDR3 protein appears once, grouped with its most common genes and DNA. The V and J calls come from TCRdb's annotation, not from the publication. This sample lists about 1.8 million distinct CDR3 sequences; roughly 50% were detected once. Less than 2.5% of the sample is in the top ten clones.

Sequenced input: blood. Recombination joined TRBV20-1 with TRBJ2-1; 12 bases in the middle match TRBD2. This TCR was recovered from a woman in her thirties or forties in good health. The CDR3: CSAPNLAGGQNEQFF. The DNA sequence follows: TGCAGTGCCCCTAATCTAGCGGGGGGGCAGAATGAGCAGTTCTTC.